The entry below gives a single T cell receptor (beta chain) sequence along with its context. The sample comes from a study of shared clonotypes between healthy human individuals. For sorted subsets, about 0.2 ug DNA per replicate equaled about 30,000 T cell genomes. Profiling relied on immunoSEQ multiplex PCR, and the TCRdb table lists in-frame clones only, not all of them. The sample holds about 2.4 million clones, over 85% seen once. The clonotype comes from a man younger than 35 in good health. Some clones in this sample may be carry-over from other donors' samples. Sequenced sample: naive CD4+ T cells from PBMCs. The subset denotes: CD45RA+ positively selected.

In DNA, the CDR3 is TGTGCCAGCAGTGAATCGGTTGCAAACTATGGCTACACCTTC. It specifies CASSESVANYGYTF. The chain carries TRBV2 and TRBJ1-2; D is uncertain. The CDR3 contains 14 residues. CDR1 SNHLY and CDR2 FYNNEI come from the germline V gene. V was trimmed by 2 bases and J by 2 bases, leaving 9 bases between them.